These 26 T cell receptor beta chains share one sample of origin, sequenced in a study of T cell repertoires and Cas9 in healthy adults. Sequencing used immunoSEQ multiplex PCR; TCRdb keeps in-frame clones, though not all of them. The data contain about 14,000 clones, 75% to 90% of them seen just once; the ten biggest clones take up approximately 1.6%. Source material: Tregs (CD4+, CD25+, CD127-, CD137-, CD154-) from PBMCs; culture status not recorded. Source of these receptors: a human donor in good health.

The sample holds one count of this clone. DNA for the CDR3: TGCGCCAGCAGCCAAGAAGGGGCAGGGCTTCAGCCCCAGCATTTT. Translating it yields CASSQEGAGLQPQHF. This chain connects TRBV4-1 to TRBJ1-5; possible D gene TRBD1, 5 bases. CDR3 length equals 15 residues. V was shortened by 0 bases and J by 6 bases, with 12 bases between the two germline ends. The germline CDR1 and CDR2 sequences are MGHRA and YSYEKL.

The genes are TRBV6-5 and TRBJ2-1; 10 nucleotides agree with TRBD2. The CDR3 consists of 15 residues. Trimming cost V 6 bases and J 6 bases; bases outside gene matches: 8. Per the germline V gene, CDR1 is MNHEY and CDR2 is SVGAGI. CDR3 in DNA: TGTGCCAGCAGCGTTCCGGGACTAGCGTTCAATGAGCAGTTCTTC. This translates into CASSVPGLAFNEQFF.

The rearrangement joins TRBV27 to TRBJ1-1; D not resolved. This CDR3 has 16 amino acids. Germline CDR1 is MNHEY and CDR2 is SMNVEV (reference sequence). V was pared by 6 bases and J by 4 bases, with 21 bases between. CDR3 DNA sequence: TGTGCCAGCAGGGCCCGTAGAGGGAATACGCCCACTGAAGCTTTCTTT. This translates into CASRARRGNTPTEAFF.

J is TRBJ2-3 and V is TRBV10-3; TRBD1 matches 7 bases. Losses at the gene ends were 3 bases for V and 5 bases for J; bases not matched to a gene: 5. This CDR3 is built from 14 residues. Germline CDR1 is ENHRY and CDR2 is SYGVKD. As DNA, the CDR3 is TGTGCCATCAGTGACAGGGGGTCGGGAGATACGCAGTATTTT. The encoded protein is CAISDRGSGDTQYF.

This clone turned up a few times. The chain employs TRBV28 and TRBJ2-3, with 8 bases identical to TRBD1. The CDR3 has 16 residues. CDR1 is MDHEN, CDR2 SYDVKM, per germline. V lost 7 bases to trimming and J lost 6 bases; unmatched junction nucleotides: 15. The CDR3 sequence: CASKLPGQGSLDTQYF. The DNA for the CDR3 is TGTGCCAGCAAACTACCCGGACAGGGTAGTCTCGATACGCAGTATTTT. Together with reference TRBV28 and TRBJ2-3, the CDR3 gives the full variable domain: DVKVTQSSRYLVKRTGEKVFLECVQDMDHENMFWYRQDPGLGLRLIYFSYDVKMKEKGDIPEGYSVSREKKERFSLILESASTNQTSMYLCASKLPGQGSLDTQYFGPGTRLTVL.

The chain has TRBV18 and TRBJ2-7, with D possibly being TRBD1 (6 bases). CDR3 size: 17 residues. Trimming removed 4 bases from V and 4 bases from J, with 23 bases in between. CDR1 KGHSH and CDR2 LQKENI come from the germline V gene. CDR3 bases: TGTGCCAGCTCACTCGGGCATGGGGGCCAAACGGGGTACGAGCAGTACGTC. This gives the protein CASSLGHGGQTGYEQYV.

The rearrangement links TRBV9 to TRBJ2-1; no definite D call. Germline CDR1 is SGDLS and CDR2 is YYNGEE. V was trimmed by 0 bases and J by 1 base, leaving 14 bases between them. There are 17 residues in the CDR3. The CDR3 DNA is TGTGCCAGCAGCGTAGCTGACGTAGCATGGTCCTACAATGAGCAGTTCTTC. Translated, it gives CASSVADVAWSYNEQFF.

The J gene is TRBJ2-7, the V gene TRBV6-6; maybe TRBD1 (6 bases). With 2 bases removed from V and 6 bases from J, the gap between germline ends came to 8 bases. Germline-derived CDR1 and CDR2 are MNHNY and SVGAGI (reference sequence). The CDR3 length is 12 residues. For the CDR3, the DNA is TGTGCCAGCAGTTACACAGGGAGCGAGCAGTACGTC. Protein product: CASSYTGSEQYV.

This chain joins TRBV19 and TRBJ2-1; D might be TRBD1 (6 bases). From germline, CDR1 is LNHDA and CDR2 SQIVND (reference sequence). Trimming took off 6 bases at V and 5 bases at J, with 14 bases between the two ends. The CDR3 has 14 residues. CDR3 in amino acids: CASRGAGLHNEQFF. In DNA form, the CDR3 reads TGTGCCAGTAGGGGGGCAGGTCTGCACAATGAGCAGTTCTTC.

This clone has only one observation. The chain carries TRBV7-6 and TRBJ2-1; tentative D call: TRBD2 (5 bases). V was shortened by 5 bases and J by 7 bases, with 18 bases between the two germline ends. Germline lookup yields CDR1 SGHVS and CDR2 FNYEAQ. The CDR3 is made up of 15 amino acids. The CDR3 DNA is TGTGCCAGCAGCCCGGGTGTGGTGGGCGGGAATGAGCAGTTCTTC. This sequence encodes CASSPGVVGGNEQFF.

The chain recombines TRBV5-5 with TRBJ2-1, with 12 bases aligning to TRBD2. Trimming took 3 bases from V and 3 from J; bases not matched to a gene: 4. This CDR3 region has 16 residues. The germline CDR1 and CDR2 sequences are SGHKS and YYEKEE (reference sequence). In nucleotides, the CDR3 is TGTGCCAGCAGCTCCTCTAGCGGGAGGGGCTACAATGAGCAGTTCTTC. Its translation: CASSSSSGRGYNEQFF.

CDR3 residues: CSVQGGDEQFF. The CDR3 DNA reads TGCAGTGTCCAGGGGGGAGATGAGCAGTTCTTC. The V and J genes are TRBV20-1 and TRBJ2-1, with a weak D call TRBD1 (7 bases). Trimming left V 7 bases short and J 8 bases short, with 12 bases between. CDR1 and CDR2 from the germline V gene are DFQATT and SNEGSKA (reference sequence). The length of the CDR3 is 11 residues.

This rearrangement joins TRBV7-9 to TRBJ2-1; the D gene could be TRBD1 or TRBD2 (5 bases each). With 6 bases removed from V and 5 bases from J, the gap between germline ends came to 14 bases. The CDR3 loop spans 14 amino acids. Germline V gene sequence: CDR1 SEHNR, CDR2 FQNEAQ (reference sequence). The CDR3 region has the DNA TGTGCCAGCAGGTTTTCCGGGGCAGACAATGAGCAGTTCTTC. It encodes CASRFSGADNEQFF.

This clone came up a few times. The J gene is TRBJ1-1, the V gene TRBV4-1; weak D call: TRBD1 (6 bases). Germline-derived CDR1 and CDR2 are MGHRA and YSYEKL. CDR3 size: 13 residues. V was trimmed by 2 bases and J by 5 bases, leaving 9 bases between them. The CDR3 region is CASSQTGRTEAFF. Here the CDR3 DNA reads TGCGCCAGCAGCCAAACAGGGAGGACTGAAGCTTTCTTT.

CDR3 nucleotides: TGTGCCAGCAGCTTAGAGGATGACGGCGGGAGGGCTGATACGCAGTATTTT. It codes for CASSLEDDGGRADTQYF. This chain links TRBV7-2 with TRBJ2-3, with TRBD2 identical over 9 bases. The length of the CDR3 is 17 residues. V was clipped by 1 base and J by 6 bases; unmatched bases: 11. Germline V gene data show CDR1 as SGHTA and CDR2 as FQGNSA.

The genes are TRBV4-3 and TRBJ1-3; D is uncertain. The V gene lost 0 bases and the J gene lost 4 bases, with 7 bases spanning the gap. The CDR3 extends over 14 amino acids. The germline V gene has CDR1 LGHNA and CDR2 YSLEER. This chain's CDR3 is CASSQDPLGNTIYF. The DNA of the CDR3 is TGCGCCAGCAGCCAAGACCCCCTGGGAAACACCATATATTTT.

J is TRBJ1-2 and V is TRBV25-1, with 7 nucleotides matching TRBD1. Germline CDR1 reads MGHDK; CDR2 reads SYGVNS. V shed 2 bases, J shed 8 bases, and the junction held 8 bases outside the gene matches. The CDR3 runs 14 residues. DNA of the CDR3: TGTGCCAGCAGTGAAGGACAGGCTGAACGGGGCTACACCTTC. It encodes CASSEGQAERGYTF.

J is TRBJ2-2 and V is TRBV5-1; 7 bases agree with TRBD2. The CDR3 extends over 15 amino acids. In germline, CDR1 is SGHRS, CDR2 YFSETQ. After removal of 3 bases from V and 5 bases from J, the junction contained 7 bases not matched to a gene. CDR3 bases: TGCGCCAGCAGCTACCAGCGGGAAGGTACCGGGGAGCTGTTTTTT. Encoded protein: CASSYQREGTGELFF.

V usage is TRBV7-3 and J usage is TRBJ2-7; D is ambiguous. This CDR3 is 15 amino acids long. The V gene lost 1 base and the J gene lost 0 bases, with 10 bases spanning the gap. Germline V CDR1 and CDR2: SGHTA, FQGTGA. The CDR3 loop reads CASSLSPGSSYEQYF. The CDR3 coding sequence is TGTGCCAGCAGCTTAAGTCCGGGCAGCTCCTACGAGCAGTACTTC. Together with reference TRBV7-3 and TRBJ2-7, the CDR3 gives the full variable domain: GAGVSQTPSNKVTEKGKYVELRCDPISGHTALYWYRQSLGQGPEFLIYFQGTGAADDSGLPNDRFFAVRPEGSVSTLKIQRTERGDSAVYLCASSLSPGSSYEQYFGPGTRLTVT.

This sequence joins TRBV4-3 and TRBJ1-2; 8 positions match TRBD1. V gave up 0 bases and J gave up 4 bases; unmatched junction bases: 1. Per the germline V gene, CDR1 is LGHNA and CDR2 is YSLEER. This CDR3 region has 14 residues. The CDR3 protein is CASSQDRGPYGYTF. The CDR3 region has the DNA TGCGCCAGCAGCCAAGACAGGGGGCCCTATGGCTACACCTTC.

The chain carries TRBV7-9 and TRBJ1-1; 8 nucleotides align to TRBD1. Unmatched junction bases numbered 4, after V lost 4 bases and J lost 0 bases. This CDR3 spans 15 amino acids. CDR1 and CDR2 from the germline V gene are SEHNR and FQNEAQ (reference sequence). The CDR3 sequence is CASSSRGQVNTEAFF. Here the CDR3 DNA reads TGTGCCAGCAGCTCGCGGGGACAGGTGAACACTGAAGCTTTCTTT.

This clone has only one observation. This chain connects TRBV6-1 to TRBJ1-4; D not resolved. Trimming removed 5 bases from V and 4 bases from J, with 8 bases in between. CDR3 length: 13 amino acids. The germline V gene has CDR1 MNHNS and CDR2 SASEGT. CDR3 nucleotides: TGTGCCAGCAGTACCCTCAGTAATGAAAAACTGTTTTTT. Its translation is CASSTLSNEKLFF.

The V and J genes are TRBV5-1 and TRBJ1-4, with 7 bases matching TRBD1. The CDR3 is 14 amino acids. V lost 4 bases to trimming and J lost 2 bases; unmatched junction nucleotides: 2. CDR1 and CDR2 (germline): SGHRS, YFSETQ. CDR3 DNA sequence: TGCGCCAGCAGCCTCAGGGGGACTAATGAAAAACTGTTTTTT. This gives the protein CASSLRGTNEKLFF.

This chain joins TRBV7-9 and TRBJ1-6; D is unresolved. The CDR3 runs 13 residues. Germline lookup yields CDR1 SEHNR and CDR2 FQNEAQ (reference sequence). Trimming cost V 5 bases and J 9 bases, with 11 bases left between them. The CDR3 is CASSASLVSPLHF. Written as DNA, the CDR3 is TGTGCCAGCAGCGCTAGTCTGGTTTCACCCCTCCACTTT.

The J gene is TRBJ1-5, the V gene TRBV30, with D hard to call. The V gene lost 0 bases and the J gene lost 7 bases, with 10 bases spanning the gap. The CDR3 spans 13 residues. CDR1 is GTSNPN and CDR2 is SVGIG in the germline V gene (reference sequence). CDR3 amino acids: CAWSVSLGQPQHF. DNA for the CDR3: TGTGCCTGGAGTGTATCTCTAGGCCAGCCCCAGCATTTT.

The chain uses TRBV6-1 and TRBJ2-3, with 10 bases matching TRBD1. V was pared by 1 base and J by 4 bases, with 2 bases of the junction left unmatched. From germline, CDR1 is MNHNS and CDR2 SASEGT. The CDR3 contains 15 residues. The chain's CDR3 is CASSEGQGASDTQYF. The CDR3 DNA follows: TGTGCCAGCAGTGAAGGACAGGGGGCCTCAGATACGCAGTATTTT.